The 7 T cell receptor beta chains in this list originate from one sample, sequenced in a study of PD-1 blockade in classical Hodgkin lymphoma. Relapse after autologous stem cell transplantation occurred in every patient, and brentuximab vedotin exposure varied. Produced via immunoSEQ multiplex PCR; TCRdb's table is partial and in-frame only. The table includes 80,000 to 100,000 clones, roughly 79% detected once. This specimen consisted of peripheral blood mononuclear cells (PBMCs), obtained before the second cycle of nivolumab. These receptors came from a human donor with classical Hodgkin lymphoma.

This chain links TRBV10-3 with TRBJ1-5; the D gene is possibly TRBD1 (5 bases). The CDR3 has 14 residues. V was trimmed by 3 bases and J by 5 bases, leaving 11 bases between them. Germline V gene sequence: CDR1 ENHRY, CDR2 SYGVKD. Here the CDR3 DNA reads TGTGCCATCAGTGAAGGGCAGGGCCATCAGCCCCAGCATTTT. Amino acid sequence: CAISEGQGHQPQHF.

The chain is built from TRBV5-1 and TRBJ2-1; no definite D call. The V and J ends lost 0 bases and 0 bases respectively, with 13 bases between them. The CDR3 consists of 17 residues. Per the germline V gene, CDR1 is SGHRS and CDR2 is YFSETQ. CDR3 in DNA: TGCGCCAGCAGCTTGGGAATGGGCGGCAGCTCCTACAATGAGCAGTTCTTC. Its protein product is CASSLGMGGSSYNEQFF.

This clone was counted once. V is TRBV19 and J is TRBJ2-1, with TRBD1 matching over 8 bases. The CDR3 totals 14 residues. V was clipped by 6 bases and J by 3 bases; unmatched bases: 4. From germline, CDR1 is LNHDA and CDR2 SQIVND (reference sequence). The CDR3 region is CASSGDRNYNEQFF. CDR3 in DNA: TGTGCCAGTAGCGGGGACAGGAACTACAATGAGCAGTTCTTC.

This chain uses TRBV5-1 with TRBJ2-7; 10 positions agree with TRBD2. The CDR3 is 19 residues long. The junction had 19 bases not matched to a gene; V was cut back by 5 bases and J by 2 bases. In germline, CDR1 is SGHRS, CDR2 YFSETQ. In nucleotides, the CDR3 is TGCGCCAGCAGGTACGAGCGGGAGGGTCCGGGTTCTATTACCTACGAGCAGTACTTC. Residues: CASRYEREGPGSITYEQYF. The full variable domain, rest sourced from reference TRBV5-1 and TRBJ2-7, is KAGVTQTPRYLIKTRGQQVTLSCSPISGHRSVSWYQQTPGQGLQFLFEYFSETQRNKGNFPGRFSGRQFSNSRSEMNVSTLELGDSALYLCASRYEREGPGSITYEQYFGPGTRLTVT.

The chain has TRBV30 and TRBJ2-5; TRBD1 or TRBD2 may be the D gene (6 bases each). Trimming removed 0 bases from V and 4 bases from J, with 12 bases in between. Looked up from germline, CDR1 is GTSNPN and CDR2 is SVGIG (reference sequence). This CDR3 comprises 14 residues. CDR3 nucleotide sequence: TGTGCCTGGAGTGTCCCGGGGGCTGGAGAGACCCAGTACTTC. This sequence encodes CAWSVPGAGETQYF.

The rearrangement joins TRBV2 to TRBJ2-1, with 15 bases fitting TRBD2. The CDR3 runs 18 residues. The V and J ends lost 6 bases and 2 bases, in that order; junction bases with no gene match: 8. Germline V gene data show CDR1 as SNHLY and CDR2 as FYNNEI. CDR3 in DNA: TGTGCCAGCAGGGGACTAGCGGGAGGTATGAGCCCCTACAATGAGCAGTTCTTC. Translation: CASRGLAGGMSPYNEQFF.

The chain employs TRBV6-1 and TRBJ1-5; D is perhaps TRBD1 (6 bases). V was pared by 6 bases and J by 5 bases, with 14 bases between. The CDR3 runs to 14 residues. CDR1 and CDR2 (germline): MNHNS, SASEGT. The DNA of the CDR3 is TGTGCCAGCAGCGGCCGGGACATATATCAGCCCCAGCATTTT. Translation gives CASSGRDIYQPQHF.